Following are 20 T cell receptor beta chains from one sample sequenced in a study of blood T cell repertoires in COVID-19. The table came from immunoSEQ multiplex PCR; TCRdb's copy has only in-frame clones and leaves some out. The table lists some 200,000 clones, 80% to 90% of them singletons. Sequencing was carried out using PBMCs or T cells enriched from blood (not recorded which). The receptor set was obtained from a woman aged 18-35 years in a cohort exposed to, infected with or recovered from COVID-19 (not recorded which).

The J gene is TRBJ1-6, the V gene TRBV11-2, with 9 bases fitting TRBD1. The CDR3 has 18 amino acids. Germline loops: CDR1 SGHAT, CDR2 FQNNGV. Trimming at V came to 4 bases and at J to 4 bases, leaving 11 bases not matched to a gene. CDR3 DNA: TGTGCCAGCAGCTCGGGACAGGGCTCGGGGGTATATAATTCACCCCTCCACTTT. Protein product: CASSSGQGSGVYNSPLHF. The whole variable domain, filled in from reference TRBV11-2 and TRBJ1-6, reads EAGVAQSPRYKIIEKRQSVAFWCNPISGHATLYWYQQILGQGPKLLIQFQNNGVVDDSQLPKDRFSAERLKGVDSTLKIQPAKLEDSAVYLCASSSGQGSGVYNSPLHFGNGTRLTVT.

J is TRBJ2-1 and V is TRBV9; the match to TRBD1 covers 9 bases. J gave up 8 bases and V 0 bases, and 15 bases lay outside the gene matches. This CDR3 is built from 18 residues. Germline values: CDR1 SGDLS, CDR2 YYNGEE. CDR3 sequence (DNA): TGTGCCAGCAGCGTAGGAGCCCTCCAAGGACAGGGGATGGATGAGCAGTTCTTC. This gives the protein CASSVGALQGQGMDEQFF.

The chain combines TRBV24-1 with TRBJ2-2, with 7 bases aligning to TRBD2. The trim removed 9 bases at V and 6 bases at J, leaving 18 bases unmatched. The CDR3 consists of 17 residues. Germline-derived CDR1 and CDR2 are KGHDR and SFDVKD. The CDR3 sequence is CATGPGGGETYAGELFF. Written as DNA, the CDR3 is TGTGCCACCGGCCCGGGGGGAGGAGAAACGTACGCCGGGGAGCTGTTTTTT.

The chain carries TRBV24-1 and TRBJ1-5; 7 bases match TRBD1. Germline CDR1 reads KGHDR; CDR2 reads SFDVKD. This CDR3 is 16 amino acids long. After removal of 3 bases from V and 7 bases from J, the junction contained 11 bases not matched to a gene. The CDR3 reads CATSDPAGGVGQPQHF. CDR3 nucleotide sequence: TGTGCCACCAGTGATCCCGCAGGGGGAGTAGGCCAGCCCCAGCATTTT.

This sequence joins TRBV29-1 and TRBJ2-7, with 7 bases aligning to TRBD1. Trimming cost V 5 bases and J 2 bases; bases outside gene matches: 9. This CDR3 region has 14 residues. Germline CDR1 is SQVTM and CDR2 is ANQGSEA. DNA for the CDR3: TGCAGCGTTTCCGGACAGGCTGACACCTACGAGCAGTACTTC. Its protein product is CSVSGQADTYEQYF.

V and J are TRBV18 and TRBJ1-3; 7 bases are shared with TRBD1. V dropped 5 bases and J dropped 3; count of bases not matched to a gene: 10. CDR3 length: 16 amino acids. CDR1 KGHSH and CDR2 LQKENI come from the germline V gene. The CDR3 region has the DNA TGTGCCAGCTCAGTCATCACAGGGGAACGTGGAAACACCATATATTTT. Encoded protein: CASSVITGERGNTIYF. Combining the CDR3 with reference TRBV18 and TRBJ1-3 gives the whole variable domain NAGVMQNPRHLVRRRGQEARLRCSPMKGHSHVYWYRQLPEEGLKFMVYLQKENIIDESGMPKERFSAEFPKEGPSILRIQQVVRGDSAAYFCASSVITGERGNTIYFGEGSWLTVV.

The CDR3 reads CASSTGQTPSEQYF. The CDR3 coding sequence is TGTGCCAGCAGCACGGGACAGACTCCCTCCGAGCAGTACTTC. V gene TRBV2 combines with J gene TRBJ2-7; 7 bases align to TRBD1. The germline V gene has CDR1 SNHLY and CDR2 FYNNEI. The CDR3 is 14 amino acids. The ends lost 6 bases at V and 6 bases at J; junction bases unmatched: 11. The variable domain in full, with the rest retrieved from reference TRBV2 and TRBJ2-7, is EPEVTQTPSHQVTQMGQEVILRCVPISNHLYFYWYRQILGQKVEFLVSFYNNEISEKSEIFDDQFSVERPDGSNFTLKIRSTKLEDSAMYFCASSTGQTPSEQYFGPGTRLTVT.

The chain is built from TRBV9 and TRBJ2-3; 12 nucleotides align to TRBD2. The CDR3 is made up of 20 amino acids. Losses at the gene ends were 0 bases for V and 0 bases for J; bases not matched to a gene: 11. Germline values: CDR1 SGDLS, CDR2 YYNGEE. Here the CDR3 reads CASSVGPSLAGGLSTDTQYF. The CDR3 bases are TGTGCCAGCAGCGTAGGGCCCAGTCTAGCGGGGGGGCTGAGCACAGATACGCAGTATTTT. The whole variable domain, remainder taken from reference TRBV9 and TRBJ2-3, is DSGVTQTPKHLITATGQRVTLRCSPRSGDLSVYWYQQSLDQGLQFLIQYYNGEERAKGNILERFSAQQFPDLHSELNLSSLELGDSALYFCASSVGPSLAGGLSTDTQYFGPGTRLTVL.

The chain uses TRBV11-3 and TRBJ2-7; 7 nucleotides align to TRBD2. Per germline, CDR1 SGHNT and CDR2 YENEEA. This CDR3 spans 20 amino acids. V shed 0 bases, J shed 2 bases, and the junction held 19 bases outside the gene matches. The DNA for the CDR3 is TGTGCCAGCAGCTTAGACCTTTCCCGACCCGACCTGGCGGGAGCCTACGAGCAGTACTTC. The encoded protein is CASSLDLSRPDLAGAYEQYF. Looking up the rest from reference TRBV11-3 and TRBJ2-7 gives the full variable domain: EAGVVQSPRYKIIEKKQPVAFWCNPISGHNTLYWYLQNLGQGPELLIRYENEEAVDDSQLPKDRFSAERLKGVDSTLKIQPAELGDSAVYLCASSLDLSRPDLAGAYEQYFGPGTRLTVT.

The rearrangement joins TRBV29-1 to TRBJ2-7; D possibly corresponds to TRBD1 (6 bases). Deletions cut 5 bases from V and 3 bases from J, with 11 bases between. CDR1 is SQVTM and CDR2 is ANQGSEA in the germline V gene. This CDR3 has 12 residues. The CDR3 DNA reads TGCAGCGTTCAGGGGCGCAACTACGAGCAGTACTTC. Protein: CSVQGRNYEQYF.

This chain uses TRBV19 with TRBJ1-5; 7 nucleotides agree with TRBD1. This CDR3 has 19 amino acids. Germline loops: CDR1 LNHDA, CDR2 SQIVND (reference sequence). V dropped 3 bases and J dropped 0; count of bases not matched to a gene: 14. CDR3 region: CASSMVPLTGPHSNQPQHF. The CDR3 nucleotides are TGTGCCAGTAGTATGGTCCCCTTGACAGGGCCTCATAGCAATCAGCCCCAGCATTTT.

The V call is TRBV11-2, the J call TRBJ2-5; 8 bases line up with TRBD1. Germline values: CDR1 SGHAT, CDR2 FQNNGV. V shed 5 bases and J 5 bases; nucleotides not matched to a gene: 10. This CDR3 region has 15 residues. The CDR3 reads CASSRRDRRLETQYF. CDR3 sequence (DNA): TGTGCCAGCAGCAGACGGGACAGGCGGCTCGAGACCCAGTACTTC.

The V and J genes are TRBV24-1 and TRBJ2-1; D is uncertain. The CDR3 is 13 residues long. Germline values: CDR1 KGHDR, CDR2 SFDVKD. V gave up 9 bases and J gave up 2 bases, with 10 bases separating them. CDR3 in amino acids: CATALAAYNEQFF. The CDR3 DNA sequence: TGTGCCACCGCTTTAGCAGCCTACAATGAGCAGTTCTTC.

CDR3 in amino acids: CASSEVAGRAFDEQYF. CDR3 sequence (DNA): TGTGCCAGCAGTGAAGTTGCGGGGAGGGCGTTCGACGAGCAGTACTTC. The gene calls are TRBV6-1 and TRBJ2-7, with 7 positions matching TRBD2. From germline, CDR1 is MNHNS and CDR2 SASEGT. The V and J ends lost 1 base and 5 bases, in that order; junction bases with no gene match: 11. The CDR3 spans 16 residues.

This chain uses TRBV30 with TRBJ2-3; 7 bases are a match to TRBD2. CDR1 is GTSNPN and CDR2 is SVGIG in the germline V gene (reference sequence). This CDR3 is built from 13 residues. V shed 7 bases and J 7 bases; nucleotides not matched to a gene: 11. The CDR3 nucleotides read TGTGCCTTGGGGGAAAGGGAGGGAAATACGCAGTATTTT. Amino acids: CALGEREGNTQYF. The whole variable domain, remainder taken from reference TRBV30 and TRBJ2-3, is SQTIHQWPATLVQPVGSPLSLECTVEGTSNPNLYWYRQAAGRGLQLLFYSVGIGQISSEVPQNLSASRPQDRQFILSSKKLLLSDSGFYLCALGEREGNTQYFGPGTRLTVL.

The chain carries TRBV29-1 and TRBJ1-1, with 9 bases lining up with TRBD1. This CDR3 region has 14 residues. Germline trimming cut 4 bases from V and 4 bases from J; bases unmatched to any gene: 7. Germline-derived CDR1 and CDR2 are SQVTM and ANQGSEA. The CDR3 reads CSVVTTGGGTEAFF. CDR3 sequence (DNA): TGCAGCGTTGTTACAACAGGGGGCGGCACTGAAGCTTTCTTT.

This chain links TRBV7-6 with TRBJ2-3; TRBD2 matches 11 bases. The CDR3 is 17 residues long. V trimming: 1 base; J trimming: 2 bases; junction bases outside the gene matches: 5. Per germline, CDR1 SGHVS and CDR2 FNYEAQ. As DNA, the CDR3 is TGTGCCAGCAGCTTAGGAACTAGCGGGAGTATCACAGATACGCAGTATTTT. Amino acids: CASSLGTSGSITDTQYF. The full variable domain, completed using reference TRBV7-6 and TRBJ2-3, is GAGVSQSPRYKVTKRGQDVALRCDPISGHVSLYWYRQALGQGPEFLTYFNYEAQQDKSGLPNDRFSAERPEGSISTLTIQRTEQRDSAMYRCASSLGTSGSITDTQYFGPGTRLTVL.

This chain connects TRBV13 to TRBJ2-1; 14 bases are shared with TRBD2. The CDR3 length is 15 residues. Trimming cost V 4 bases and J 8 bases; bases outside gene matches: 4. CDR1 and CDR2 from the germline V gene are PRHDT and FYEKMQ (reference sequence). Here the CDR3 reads CASSSGTSGGDEQFF. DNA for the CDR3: TGTGCCAGCAGCTCCGGGACTAGCGGGGGTGATGAGCAGTTCTTC.

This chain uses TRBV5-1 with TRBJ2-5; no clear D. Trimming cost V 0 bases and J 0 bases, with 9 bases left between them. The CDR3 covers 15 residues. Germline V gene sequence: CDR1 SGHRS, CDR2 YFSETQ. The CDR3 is CASSLDVRNQETQYF. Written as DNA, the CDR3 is TGCGCCAGCAGCTTGGATGTTAGAAACCAAGAGACCCAGTACTTC.

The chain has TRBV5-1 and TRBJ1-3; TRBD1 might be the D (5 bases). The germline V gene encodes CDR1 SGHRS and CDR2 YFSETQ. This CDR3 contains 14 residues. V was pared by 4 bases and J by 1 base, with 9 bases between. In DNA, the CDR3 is TGCGCCAGCAGCACTGACAGTTCTGGAAACACCATATATTTT. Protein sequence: CASSTDSSGNTIYF.